Listed here are 6 T cell receptor beta chains from one sample, sequenced in a study of tumor and adjacent non-tumor tissue in lung cancer. TCRbeta libraries were built with three rounds of nested PCR, modified from ARM-PCR. MiXCR, run by TCRdb on the multiplex PCR reads, gives a single entry per CDR3 protein. The sample lists around 40,000 distinct CDR3 sequences; 60% were seen once. The template was RNA from unsorted bulk tissue. This non-tumor lung sample came from over 3 cm beyond the tumor edge. Material: distant non-tumor lung tissue. The receptors were gathered from a man aged 50 or older with non-small cell lung cancer.

This clonotype was counted only a few times. The chain couples TRBV20-1 to TRBJ2-3; D is possibly TRBD2 (5 bases). V was cut by 5 bases and J by 5 bases, with 17 bases left in between. Germline lookup yields CDR1 DFQATT and CDR2 SNEGSKA (reference sequence). The CDR3 extends over 14 amino acids. The CDR3 coding sequence is TGCAGTGCTCCGATTGTGGGAGTGAGAGATACGCAGTATTTT. Its protein is CSAPIVGVRDTQYF.

This clonotype was seen at least ten times. The J gene is TRBJ2-2, the V gene TRBV14, with D perhaps TRBD2 (6 bases). This CDR3 has 14 amino acids. The germline CDR1 and CDR2 sequences are SGHDN and FVKESK. V lost 3 bases to trimming and J lost 7 bases, with 12 bases between them. CDR3 bases: TGTGCCAGCAGCCATCGGGAGAAAAACGGGGAGCTGTTTTTT. Translated: CASSHREKNGELFF.

This chain uses TRBV29-1 with TRBJ1-2, with D unclear. This CDR3 has 13 residues. Germline lookup yields CDR1 SQVTM and CDR2 ANQGSEA. CDR3 region: CSAVSGVKYGYTF. DNA of the CDR3: TGCAGTGCCGTGTCCGGGGTGAAATATGGCTACACCTTC.

This clonotype was seen only a few times. This could be a read error, since a much larger clone is one nucleotide away. The rearrangement joins TRBV10-3 to TRBJ2-3; 8 bases fit TRBD2. Germline CDR1 is ENHRY and CDR2 is SYGVKD. The CDR3 is 16 amino acids. DNA of the CDR3: TGTGCCATCAGTGAGCCAAAGGGTCCGGGGGGGGATATGCAGTATTTT. Encoded protein: CAISEPKGPGGDMQYF.

This clonotype was seen a handful of times. The gene calls are TRBV10-3 and TRBJ2-1; D unclear. This CDR3 spans 14 amino acids. Germline V gene sequence: CDR1 ENHRY, CDR2 SYGVKD. The CDR3 nucleotides are TGTGCTGTCAGTGAGTCGGGTTCCTACAATGAGCAGTTCTTC. It specifies CAVSESGSYNEQFF.

As regards this clonotype: A much larger clone sits a single nucleotide away, making a read error possible. CDR3 loop: CVSSLVGTDEKLFF. CDR3 in DNA: TGTGTCAGCAGCTTAGTGGGGACAGATGAAAAACTGTTTTTT. J is TRBJ1-4 and V is TRBV7-9; 7 nucleotides match TRBD1. This CDR3 is 14 amino acids long. CDR1 and CDR2 from the germline V gene are SEHNR and FQNEAQ (reference sequence). The full variable domain, completed using reference TRBV7-9 and TRBJ1-4, is DTGVSQNPRHKITKRGQNVTFRCDPISEHNRLYWYRQTLGQGPEFLTYFQNEAQLEKSRLLSDRFSAERPKGSFSTLEIQRTEQGDSAMYLCVSSLVGTDEKLFFGSGTQLSVL.